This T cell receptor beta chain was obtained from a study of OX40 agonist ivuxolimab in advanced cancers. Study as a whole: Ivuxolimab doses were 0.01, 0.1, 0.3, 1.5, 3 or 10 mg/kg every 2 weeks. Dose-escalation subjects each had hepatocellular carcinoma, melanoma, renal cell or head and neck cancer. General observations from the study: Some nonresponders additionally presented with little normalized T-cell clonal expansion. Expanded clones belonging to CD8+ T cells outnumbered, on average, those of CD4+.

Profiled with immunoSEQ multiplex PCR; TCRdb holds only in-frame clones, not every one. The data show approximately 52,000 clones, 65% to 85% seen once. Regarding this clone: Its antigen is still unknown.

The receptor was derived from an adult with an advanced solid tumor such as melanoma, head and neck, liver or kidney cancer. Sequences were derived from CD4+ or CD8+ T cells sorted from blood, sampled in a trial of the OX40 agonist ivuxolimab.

CDR3 in amino acids: CASSQDGYGYTF. The CDR3 region has the DNA TGTGCCAGCAGCCAAGACGGCTATGGCTACACCTTC. The V call is TRBV13, the J call TRBJ1-2; D gene unclear. From germline, CDR1 is PRHDT and CDR2 FYEKMQ (reference sequence). The V and J ends lost 5 bases and 4 bases respectively, with 8 bases between them. There are 12 residues in the CDR3.